Following are 10 T cell receptor beta chains from one sample sequenced in a study of T cell responses to AZD1222 COVID-19 vaccine. Sequenced by immunoSEQ multiplex PCR; TCRdb stores in-frame clones only, minus some. The sample has 90,000 to 150,000 clones; around 89% are singletons. The sample was peripheral blood, taken 28 days after the second AZD1222 dose. The receptors were sampled from an adult who received the AZD1222 COVID-19 vaccine.

The rearrangement links TRBV18 to TRBJ2-3; TRBD2 matches 15 bases. CDR1 KGHSH and CDR2 LQKENI come from the germline V gene. V shed 6 bases, J shed 3 bases, and the junction held 7 bases outside the gene matches. CDR3 length equals 17 residues. DNA of the CDR3: TGTGCCAGCTCCCCAGGGGGACTAGCGGGAGGAACAGATACGCAGTATTTT. It codes for CASSPGGLAGGTDTQYF.

The rearrangement links TRBV5-1 to TRBJ2-1; D possibly uses TRBD1 or TRBD2 (7 bases each). Trimming removed 4 bases from V and 5 bases from J, with 13 bases in between. CDR3 length: 14 residues. Germline V CDR1 and CDR2: SGHRS, YFSETQ. The CDR3 loop is CASSPGGGNNEQFF. CDR3 DNA sequence: TGCGCCAGCAGCCCAGGGGGAGGGAACAATGAGCAGTTCTTC. Full variable domain (outside the CDR3, taken from reference TRBV5-1 and TRBJ2-1): KAGVTQTPRYLIKTRGQQVTLSCSPISGHRSVSWYQQTPGQGLQFLFEYFSETQRNKGNFPGRFSGRQFSNSRSEMNVSTLELGDSALYLCASSPGGGNNEQFFGPGTRLTVL.

The chain recombines TRBV7-9 with TRBJ2-2; tentative D call: TRBD1 (5 bases). The V gene's germline CDR1 is SEHNR and CDR2 FQNEAQ (reference sequence). V gave up 6 bases and J gave up 0 bases, with 17 bases separating them. This CDR3 is built from 17 residues. CDR3 in amino acids: CASRIKARASNTGELFF. CDR3 bases: TGTGCCAGCAGGATCAAGGCCAGGGCTTCGAACACCGGGGAGCTGTTTTTT.

This clone was counted only a few times. The V gene is TRBV6-5, the J gene TRBJ2-2; D uncertain. Germline CDR1 and CDR2: MNHEY and SVGAGI. V lost 8 bases to trimming and J lost 6 bases, with 19 bases between them. The CDR3 extends over 15 amino acids. CDR3 region: CASAPRWSRAGELFF. The DNA of the CDR3 is TGTGCCAGCGCTCCACGCTGGAGTAGGGCCGGGGAGCTGTTTTTT.

The chain has TRBV6-5 and TRBJ2-1; TRBD1 aligns across 11 bases. The CDR3 sequence is 14 residues long. Germline values: CDR1 MNHEY, CDR2 SVGAGI. V gave up 6 bases and J gave up 7 bases; unmatched junction bases: 5. The CDR3 sequence is CASSQDRGLNEQFF. CDR3 nucleotides: TGTGCCAGCAGCCAGGACAGGGGGCTGAATGAGCAGTTCTTC.

Regarding this clone: Different DNA sequences within this sample yield the same CDR3. The V and J genes are TRBV6-5 and TRBJ1-5, with a tentative D call TRBD1 (5 bases). Trimming shortened V by 2 bases and J by 7 bases, and 12 bases separated the two germline ends. Germline V CDR1 and CDR2: MNHEY, SVGAGI. The CDR3 runs 14 residues. The CDR3 nucleotides are TGTGCCAGCAGTTACGGGCAGGGCGGGCAGCCCCAGCATTTT. It specifies CASSYGQGGQPQHF.

This chain's CDR3 is CASSSASGSGETQYF. The CDR3 DNA reads as TGTGCCAGCAGCTCCGCTAGCGGGAGTGGGGAGACCCAGTACTTC. J is TRBJ2-5 and V is TRBV7-3, with TRBD2 matching 10 bases. The V segment lost 4 bases and the J segment 5 bases; nucleotides outside the gene matches: 7. Germline CDR1 reads SGHTA; CDR2 reads FQGTGA. The CDR3 covers 15 residues.

The J gene is TRBJ1-1, the V gene TRBV7-9; D uncertain. Per the germline V gene, CDR1 is SEHNR and CDR2 is FQNEAQ (reference sequence). The CDR3 loop spans 12 amino acids. V dropped 1 base and J dropped 4 bases, with 4 bases sitting between them. CDR3 DNA sequence: TGTGCCAGCAGCTTAGTCCTCACTGAAGCTTTCTTT. Protein: CASSLVLTEAFF.

The chain is built from TRBV19 and TRBJ1-2; tentatively, D is TRBD1 (5 bases). Germline-derived CDR1 and CDR2 are LNHDA and SQIVND (reference sequence). The CDR3 runs 14 residues. Trimming removed 3 bases at V and 4 bases at J, with 12 bases between. The CDR3 DNA sequence: TGTGCCAGTAGTATCCCGGGACCGGGCTATGGCTACACCTTC. Translation gives CASSIPGPGYGYTF.

This chain connects TRBV6-4 to TRBJ1-1; D unresolved. This CDR3 region has 15 residues. The V and J ends lost 7 bases and 0 bases respectively, with 15 bases between them. The germline gives CDR1 MRHNA, CDR2 SNTAGT. This CDR3 reads CASKSEIGLNTEAFF. The CDR3 nucleotides read TGTGCCAGCAAATCGGAGATAGGCCTGAACACTGAAGCTTTCTTT.